The 9 T cell receptor beta chains below all came from one sample that was sequenced in a study of cytomegalovirus exposure and HLA in healthy donors. The PCR had 60 Vbeta and 13 Jbeta primers. The method was immunoSEQ multiplex PCR; TCRdb's version includes in-frame clones alone and lacks a portion of them. The sample carries 150,000 to 200,000 clones, around 80% recorded once. Material: PBMCs. The receptors derive from a man aged 18 to 29 in good health and CMV-seronegative.

The chain is built from TRBV18 and TRBJ1-1; a weak D match, TRBD1 (5 bases). V was clipped by 11 bases and J by 1 base, with 17 bases between them. The CDR3 loop spans 14 amino acids. CDR1 and CDR2 from the germline V gene are KGHSH and LQKENI. CDR3 bases: TGTGCCGCAGCCCCGCCAGGGAAGAACACTGAAGCTTTCTTT. Its translation: CAAAPPGKNTEAFF.

This sequence joins TRBV14 and TRBJ1-2; 10 bases align to TRBD1. The CDR3 consists of 15 residues. The J segment lost 3 bases and the V segment lost 2 bases, leaving 3 bases of the junction unmatched. Germline CDR1 is SGHDN and CDR2 is FVKESK. The CDR3 here is CASSQPGQGYYGYTF. In DNA, the CDR3 is TGTGCCAGCAGCCAACCGGGACAGGGGTACTATGGCTACACCTTC.

This clone was observed a single time. V usage is TRBV5-1 and J usage is TRBJ2-3; D possibly corresponds to TRBD2 (5 bases). Germline V lookup: CDR1 SGHRS, CDR2 YFSETQ. V gave up 4 bases and J gave up 2 bases, with 14 bases separating them. This CDR3 has 15 amino acids. CDR3 sequence reads: CASSNGLAYTDTQYF. CDR3 nucleotides: TGCGCCAGCAGCAACGGGCTAGCCTACACAGATACGCAGTATTTT.

For the CDR3, the DNA is TGTGCCAGCAGTCGAGGACAGGCGAACACCGGGGAGCTGTTTTTT. This codes for CASSRGQANTGELFF. The chain is built from TRBV4-2 and TRBJ2-2; 7 positions agree with TRBD1. The germline V gene has CDR1 LGHNA and CDR2 YNFKEQ. The CDR3 length is 15 residues. Unmatched junction bases numbered 4, after V lost 6 bases and J lost 0 bases.

V usage is TRBV27 and J usage is TRBJ2-1; 10 bases match TRBD1. CDR1 is MNHEY and CDR2 is SMNVEV in the germline V gene (reference sequence). V lost 6 bases, J lost 6 bases, and 8 bases stayed unmatched. This CDR3 is built from 15 residues. CDR3 amino acids: CASRGGTGAPNEQFF. CDR3 DNA sequence: TGTGCCAGCAGGGGGGGGACAGGGGCCCCCAATGAGCAGTTCTTC.

V is TRBV19 and J is TRBJ2-2, with a weak D call TRBD1 (5 bases). Trimming left V 6 bases short and J 1 base short, with 9 bases between. The CDR3 contains 14 residues. Germline-derived CDR1 and CDR2 are LNHDA and SQIVND (reference sequence). The CDR3 reads CASSRQLNTGELFF. CDR3 DNA: TGTGCCAGTAGCCGACAGCTGAACACCGGGGAGCTGTTTTTT. Using reference TRBV19 and TRBJ2-2 for the parts outside the CDR3, the full variable domain is DGGITQSPKYLFRKEGQNVTLSCEQNLNHDAMYWYRQDPGQGLRLIYYSQIVNDFQKGDIAEGYSVSREKKESFPLTVTSAQKNPTAFYLCASSRQLNTGELFFGEGSRLTVL.

This rearrangement joins TRBV15 to TRBJ1-1, with D tentatively TRBD1 (6 bases). The CDR3 runs to 14 residues. Germline V gene sequence: CDR1 LNHNV, CDR2 YYDKDF (reference sequence). Between the trimmed V and J ends, which lost 2 bases and 7 bases, there was a span of 14 bases. This chain's CDR3 is CATSRKRQVSEAFF. The DNA for the CDR3 is TGTGCCACCAGCAGAAAGAGACAGGTTAGTGAAGCTTTCTTT. Complete variable domain (other parts from reference TRBV15 and TRBJ1-1): DAMVIQNPRYQVTQFGKPVTLSCSQTLNHNVMYWYQQKSSQAPKLLFHYYDKDFNNEADTPDNFQSRRPNTSFCFLDIRSPGLGDTAMYLCATSRKRQVSEAFFGQGTRLTVV.

This clone was recorded only once. The V gene is TRBV5-1, the J gene TRBJ2-7, with D possibly matching TRBD1 (6 bases). Germline CDR1 SGHRS, CDR2 YFSETQ. V was trimmed by 7 bases and J by 2 bases, leaving 13 bases between them. This CDR3 spans 13 amino acids. The CDR3 region has the DNA TGCGCCAGCGGCCGGTGGGGGCCCTACGAGCAGTACTTC. The encoded protein is CASGRWGPYEQYF. Variable domain in full (rest from reference TRBV5-1 and TRBJ2-7): KAGVTQTPRYLIKTRGQQVTLSCSPISGHRSVSWYQQTPGQGLQFLFEYFSETQRNKGNFPGRFSGRQFSNSRSEMNVSTLELGDSALYLCASGRWGPYEQYFGPGTRLTVT.

This sequence joins TRBV28 and TRBJ1-4, with D uncertain. Trimming removed 10 bases from V and 4 bases from J, with 13 bases in between. The CDR3 has 13 amino acids. Germline-derived CDR1 and CDR2 are MDHEN and SYDVKM. This CDR3 reads CATRRSNNEKLFF. As DNA, the CDR3 is TGTGCCACACGGAGGAGTAATAATGAAAAACTGTTTTTT.